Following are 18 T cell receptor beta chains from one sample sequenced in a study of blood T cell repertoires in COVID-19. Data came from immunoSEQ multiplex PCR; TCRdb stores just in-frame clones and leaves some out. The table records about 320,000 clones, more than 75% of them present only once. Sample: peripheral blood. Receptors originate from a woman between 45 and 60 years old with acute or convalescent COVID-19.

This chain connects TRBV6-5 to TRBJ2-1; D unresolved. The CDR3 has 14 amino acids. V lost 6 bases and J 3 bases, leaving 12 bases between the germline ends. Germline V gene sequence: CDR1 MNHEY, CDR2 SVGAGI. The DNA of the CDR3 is TGTGCCAGCAGCTCCCCCCGACTCTACAATGAGCAGTTCTTC. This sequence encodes CASSSPRLYNEQFF.

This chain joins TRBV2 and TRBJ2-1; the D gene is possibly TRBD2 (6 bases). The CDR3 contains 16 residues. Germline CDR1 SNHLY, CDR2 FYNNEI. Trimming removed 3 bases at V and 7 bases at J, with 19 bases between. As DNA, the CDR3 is TGTGCCAGCAGTGAGCAGCGGGCCTCCCGCCGGAATGAGCAGTTCTTC. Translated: CASSEQRASRRNEQFF. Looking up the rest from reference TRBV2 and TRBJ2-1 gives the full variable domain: EPEVTQTPSHQVTQMGQEVILRCVPISNHLYFYWYRQILGQKVEFLVSFYNNEISEKSEIFDDQFSVERPDGSNFTLKIRSTKLEDSAMYFCASSEQRASRRNEQFFGPGTRLTVL.

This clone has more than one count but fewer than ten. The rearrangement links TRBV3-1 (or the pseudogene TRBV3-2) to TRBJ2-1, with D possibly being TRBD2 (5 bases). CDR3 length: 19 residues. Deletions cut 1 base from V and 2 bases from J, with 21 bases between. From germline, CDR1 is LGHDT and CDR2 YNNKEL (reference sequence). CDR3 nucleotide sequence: TGTGCCAGCAGCCAAGCGGCTAGCCGTAGTGTGTTAGCCTACAATGAGCAGTTCTTC. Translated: CASSQAASRSVLAYNEQFF.

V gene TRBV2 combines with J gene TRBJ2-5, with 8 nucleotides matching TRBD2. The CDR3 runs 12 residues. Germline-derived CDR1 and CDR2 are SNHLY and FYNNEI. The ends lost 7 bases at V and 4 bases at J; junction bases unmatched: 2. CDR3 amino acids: CASTTSGETQYF. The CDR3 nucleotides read TGTGCCAGCACTACTAGCGGAGAGACCCAGTACTTC. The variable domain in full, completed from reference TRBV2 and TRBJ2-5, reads EPEVTQTPSHQVTQMGQEVILRCVPISNHLYFYWYRQILGQKVEFLVSFYNNEISEKSEIFDDQFSVERPDGSNFTLKIRSTKLEDSAMYFCASTTSGETQYFGPGTRLLVL.

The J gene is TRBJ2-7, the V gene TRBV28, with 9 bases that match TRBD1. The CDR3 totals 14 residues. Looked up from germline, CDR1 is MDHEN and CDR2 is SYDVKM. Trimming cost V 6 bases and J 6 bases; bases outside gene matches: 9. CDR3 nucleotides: TGTGCCAGCAGGGGTCGGACAGGGGAACGCGAGCAGTACTTC. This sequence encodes CASRGRTGEREQYF.

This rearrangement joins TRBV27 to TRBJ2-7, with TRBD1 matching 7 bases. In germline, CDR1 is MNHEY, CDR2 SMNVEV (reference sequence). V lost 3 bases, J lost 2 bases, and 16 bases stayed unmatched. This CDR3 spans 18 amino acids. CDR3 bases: TGTGCCAGCAGTTTCTTAGCGAGGACAGGACCTTCAACCTACGAGCAGTACTTC. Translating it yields CASSFLARTGPSTYEQYF.

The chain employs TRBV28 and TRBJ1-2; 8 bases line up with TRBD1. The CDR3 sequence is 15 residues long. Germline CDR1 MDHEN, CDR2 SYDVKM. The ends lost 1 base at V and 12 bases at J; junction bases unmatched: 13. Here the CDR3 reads CASSLLETGTGSDTF. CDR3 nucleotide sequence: TGTGCCAGCAGTTTATTAGAAACTGGGACAGGTTCTGACACCTTC.

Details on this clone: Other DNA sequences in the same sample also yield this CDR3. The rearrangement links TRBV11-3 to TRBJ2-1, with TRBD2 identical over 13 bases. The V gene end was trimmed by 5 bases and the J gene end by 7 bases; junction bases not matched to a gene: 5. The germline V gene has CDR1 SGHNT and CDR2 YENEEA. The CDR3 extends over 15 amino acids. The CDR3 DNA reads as TGTGCCAGCAGCCTTGGACTAGCGGGGGATAATGAGCAGTTCTTC. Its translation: CASSLGLAGDNEQFF.

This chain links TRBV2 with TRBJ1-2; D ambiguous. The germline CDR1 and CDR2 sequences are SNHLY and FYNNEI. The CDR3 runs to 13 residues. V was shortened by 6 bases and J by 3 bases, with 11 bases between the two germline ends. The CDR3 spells CASRREGYYGYTF. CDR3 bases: TGTGCCAGCAGACGGGAAGGGTACTATGGCTACACCTTC.

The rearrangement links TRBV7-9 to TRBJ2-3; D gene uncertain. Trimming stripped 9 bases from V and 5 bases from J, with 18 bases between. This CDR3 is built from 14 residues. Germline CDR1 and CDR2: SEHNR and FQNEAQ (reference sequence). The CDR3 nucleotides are TGTGCCAGTAGGTTTAGCAGCAACGGAGATACGCAGTATTTT. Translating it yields CASRFSSNGDTQYF.

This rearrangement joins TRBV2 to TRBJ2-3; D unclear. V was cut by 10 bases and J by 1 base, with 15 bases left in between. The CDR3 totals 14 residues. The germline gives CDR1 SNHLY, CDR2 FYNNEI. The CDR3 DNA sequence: TGTGCCACCACGGTGCAACGCGGCACAGATACGCAGTATTTT. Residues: CATTVQRGTDTQYF.

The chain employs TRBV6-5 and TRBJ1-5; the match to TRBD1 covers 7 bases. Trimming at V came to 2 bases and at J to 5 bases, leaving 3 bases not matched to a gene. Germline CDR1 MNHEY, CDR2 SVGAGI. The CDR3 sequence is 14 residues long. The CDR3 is CASSYRGRDQPQHF. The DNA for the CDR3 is TGTGCCAGCAGTTACAGGGGGCGCGATCAGCCCCAGCATTTT.

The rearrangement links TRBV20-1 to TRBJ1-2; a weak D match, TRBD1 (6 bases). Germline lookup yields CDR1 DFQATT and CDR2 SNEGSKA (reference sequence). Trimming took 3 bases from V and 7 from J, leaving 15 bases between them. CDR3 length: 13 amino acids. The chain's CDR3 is CSASKQGKTGYTF. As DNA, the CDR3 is TGCAGTGCTAGTAAACAGGGAAAGACTGGCTACACCTTC.

The CDR3 bases are TGTGCCAGCAGTACACCGGGACAGGGTAATACGCAGTATTTT. It is translated as CASSTPGQGNTQYF. The gene calls are TRBV9 and TRBJ2-3; 9 nucleotides align to TRBD1. The J segment lost 7 bases and the V segment lost 5 bases, leaving 8 bases of the junction unmatched. There are 14 residues in the CDR3. Germline V gives CDR1 SGDLS, CDR2 YYNGEE.

The CDR3 loop is CASSLVQGEGETQYF. CDR3 coding DNA: TGTGCCAGCAGCTTAGTACAGGGAGAAGGAGAGACCCAGTACTTC. This rearrangement joins TRBV7-2 to TRBJ2-5, with D perhaps matching TRBD1 (6 bases). Germline lookup yields CDR1 SGHTA and CDR2 FQGNSA. This CDR3 has 15 amino acids. Trimming left V 1 base short and J 4 bases short, with 13 bases between.

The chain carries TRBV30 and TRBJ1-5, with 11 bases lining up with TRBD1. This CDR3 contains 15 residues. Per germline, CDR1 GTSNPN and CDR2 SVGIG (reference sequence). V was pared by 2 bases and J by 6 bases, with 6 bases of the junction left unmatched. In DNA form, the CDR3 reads TGTGCCTGGAGTCCTCCGGGACAGGGGGGTCAGCCCCAGCATTTT. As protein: CAWSPPGQGGQPQHF.

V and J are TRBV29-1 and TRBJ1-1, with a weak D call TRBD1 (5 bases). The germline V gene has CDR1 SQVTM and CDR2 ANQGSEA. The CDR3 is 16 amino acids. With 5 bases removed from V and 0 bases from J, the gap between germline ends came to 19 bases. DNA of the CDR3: TGCAGCGTTAGGATTAAACAGGCCCAAATGAACACTGAAGCTTTCTTT. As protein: CSVRIKQAQMNTEAFF.

CDR3 nucleotides: TGTGCCAGTAGTGCCACGGGGGGCTATAATTCACCCCTCCACTTT. Translation: CASSATGGYNSPLHF. The rearrangement links TRBV19 to TRBJ1-6, with D perhaps matching TRBD1 (5 bases). This CDR3 contains 15 residues. Germline CDR1 and CDR2: LNHDA and SQIVND (reference sequence). The ends were cut back, 5 bases at V and 3 bases at J, with 11 bases in the middle.